This T cell receptor (beta chain) is drawn from a study of T cell repertoires in cytomegalovirus infection. Whole-study context: Recently described HLA-C-restricted plus well-studied HLA-B-restricted CMV epitopes were used. Shared public TCR beta signatures pointed to both CMV infection and a matching HLA type.

Study conclusions and caveats: Totalled public TCR beta family frequency picked out people who carried CMV plus the relevant HLA. Ex vivo responses were dominated by HLA-C-restricted CMV-specific TCR beta clonotypes.

To note about this clonotype: Its specificity is unknown. At one end the junction does not follow the germline gene, possibly because of a read error.

Germline V CDR1 and CDR2: SGHRS, YFSETQ. The CDR3 is 19 amino acids. TCRdb called the reads again in MiXCR, with one record for every CDR3 protein. The sample includes under 150,000 distinct CDR3 sequences, under 35% of them seen just once. The V and J genes are TRBV5-1 and TRBJ1-4; a weak D match, TRBD1 (6 bases). The source is a human donor in good health (CMV status not recorded). Some clones in this sample may be carry-over from other donors' samples. The sample here was CD8+ T cells from cultured PBMCs, taken from culture after CMV antigen stimulation. The CDR3 region has the DNA TGCGCCAGCAGCTCCTCTGAAGAGACAGGATCCGCAACTAATGAGAAACTGCTTTTT. Translating gives CASSSSEETGSATNEKLLF. Full variable domain (missing parts from reference TRBV5-1 and TRBJ1-4): KAGVTQTPRYLIKTRGQQVTLSCSPISGHRSVSWYQQTPGQGLQFLFEYFSETQRNKGNFPGRFSGRQFSNSRSEMNVSTLELGDSALYLCASSSSEETGSATNEKLLFGSGTQLSVL.